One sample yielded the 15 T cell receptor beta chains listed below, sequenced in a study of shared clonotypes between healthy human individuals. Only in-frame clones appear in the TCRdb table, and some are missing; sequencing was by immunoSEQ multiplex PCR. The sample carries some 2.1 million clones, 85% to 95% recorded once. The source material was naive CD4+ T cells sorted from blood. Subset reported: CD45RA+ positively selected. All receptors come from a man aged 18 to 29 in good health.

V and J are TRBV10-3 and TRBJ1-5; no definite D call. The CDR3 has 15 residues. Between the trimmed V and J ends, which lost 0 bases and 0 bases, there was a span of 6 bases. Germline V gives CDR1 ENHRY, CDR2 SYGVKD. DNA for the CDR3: TGTGCCATCAGTGAGTCCGCAGTTAGCAATCAGCCCCAGCATTTT. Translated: CAISESAVSNQPQHF.

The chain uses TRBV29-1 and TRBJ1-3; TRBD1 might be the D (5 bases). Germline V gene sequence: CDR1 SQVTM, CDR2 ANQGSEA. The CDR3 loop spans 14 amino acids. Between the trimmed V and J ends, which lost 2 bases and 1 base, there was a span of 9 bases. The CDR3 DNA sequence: TGCAGCGTTGAAAGGCAGGGTTCTGGAAACACCATATATTTT. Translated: CSVERQGSGNTIYF.

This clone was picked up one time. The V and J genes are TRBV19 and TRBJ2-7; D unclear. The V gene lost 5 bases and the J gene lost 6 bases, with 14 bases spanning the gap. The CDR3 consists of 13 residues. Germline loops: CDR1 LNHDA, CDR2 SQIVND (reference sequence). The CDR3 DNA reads TGTGCCAGTAGTGAGGCTGCGGTTCGCGAGCAGTACTTC. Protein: CASSEAAVREQYF.

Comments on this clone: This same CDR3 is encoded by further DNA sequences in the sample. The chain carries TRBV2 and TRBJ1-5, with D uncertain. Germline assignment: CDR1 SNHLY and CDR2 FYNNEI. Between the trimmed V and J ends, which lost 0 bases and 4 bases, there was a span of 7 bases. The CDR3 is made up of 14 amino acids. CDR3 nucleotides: TGTGCCAGCAGTGAAGCTTCGGCTAATCAGCCCCAGCATTTT. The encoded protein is CASSEASANQPQHF. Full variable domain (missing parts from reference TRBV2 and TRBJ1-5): EPEVTQTPSHQVTQMGQEVILRCVPISNHLYFYWYRQILGQKVEFLVSFYNNEISEKSEIFDDQFSVERPDGSNFTLKIRSTKLEDSAMYFCASSEASANQPQHFGDGTRLSIL.

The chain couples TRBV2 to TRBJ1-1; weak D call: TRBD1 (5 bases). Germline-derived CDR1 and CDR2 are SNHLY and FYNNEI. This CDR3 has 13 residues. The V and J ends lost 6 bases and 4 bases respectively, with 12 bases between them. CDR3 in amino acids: CASRSGGGTEAFF. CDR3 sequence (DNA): TGTGCCAGCAGGTCAGGTGGGGGCACTGAAGCTTTCTTT.

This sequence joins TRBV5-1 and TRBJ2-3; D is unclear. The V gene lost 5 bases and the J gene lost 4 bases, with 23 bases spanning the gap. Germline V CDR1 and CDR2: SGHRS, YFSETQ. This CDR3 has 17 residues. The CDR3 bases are TGCGCCAGCAGTCCGGAGCATTGGGAACGACGCCCAGATACGCAGTATTTT. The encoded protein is CASSPEHWERRPDTQYF. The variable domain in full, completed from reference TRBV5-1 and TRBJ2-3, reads KAGVTQTPRYLIKTRGQQVTLSCSPISGHRSVSWYQQTPGQGLQFLFEYFSETQRNKGNFPGRFSGRQFSNSRSEMNVSTLELGDSALYLCASSPEHWERRPDTQYFGPGTRLTVL.

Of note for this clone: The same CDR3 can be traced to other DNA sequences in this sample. The CDR3 loop reads CASSLDGMNTEAFF. DNA of the CDR3: TGTGCCAGCAGCCTTGACGGTATGAACACTGAAGCTTTCTTT. V usage is TRBV2 and J usage is TRBJ1-1; D is uncertain. The germline V gene has CDR1 SNHLY and CDR2 FYNNEI. The CDR3 consists of 14 residues. Between the trimmed V and J ends, which lost 6 bases and 0 bases, there was a span of 11 bases. Together with reference TRBV2 and TRBJ1-1, the CDR3 gives the full variable domain: EPEVTQTPSHQVTQMGQEVILRCVPISNHLYFYWYRQILGQKVEFLVSFYNNEISEKSEIFDDQFSVERPDGSNFTLKIRSTKLEDSAMYFCASSLDGMNTEAFFGQGTRLTVV.

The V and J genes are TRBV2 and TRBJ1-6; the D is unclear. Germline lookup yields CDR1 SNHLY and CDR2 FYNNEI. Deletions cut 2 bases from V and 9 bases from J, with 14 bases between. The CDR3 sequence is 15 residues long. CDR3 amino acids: CASSEYTRAGSPLHF. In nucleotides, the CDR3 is TGTGCCAGCAGTGAATATACACGGGCGGGTTCACCCCTCCACTTT.

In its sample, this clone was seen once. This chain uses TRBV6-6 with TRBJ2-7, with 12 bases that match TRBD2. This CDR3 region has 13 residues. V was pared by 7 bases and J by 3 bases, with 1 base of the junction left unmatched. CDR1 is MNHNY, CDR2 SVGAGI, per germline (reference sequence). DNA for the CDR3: TGTGCCAGCATGACTAGCGGGGGCTACGAGCAGTACTTC. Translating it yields CASMTSGGYEQYF.

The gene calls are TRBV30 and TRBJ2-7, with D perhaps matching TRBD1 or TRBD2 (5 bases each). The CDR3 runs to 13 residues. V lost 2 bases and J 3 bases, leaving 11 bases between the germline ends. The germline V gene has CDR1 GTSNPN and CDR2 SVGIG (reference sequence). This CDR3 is CAWSLGENYEQYF. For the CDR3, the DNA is TGTGCCTGGAGTTTGGGGGAGAACTACGAGCAGTACTTC.

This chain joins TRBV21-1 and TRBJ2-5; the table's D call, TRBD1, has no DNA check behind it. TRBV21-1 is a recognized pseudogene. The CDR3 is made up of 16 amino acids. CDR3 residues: CASSKESPGQAETQYF. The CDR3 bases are TGTGCCAGCAGCAAAGAGAGCCCGGGACAGGCGGAGACCCAGTACTTC.

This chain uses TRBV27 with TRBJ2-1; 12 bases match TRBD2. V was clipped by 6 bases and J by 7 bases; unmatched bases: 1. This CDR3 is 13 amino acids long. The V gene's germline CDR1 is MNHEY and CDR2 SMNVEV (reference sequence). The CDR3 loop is CASRTSGSNEQFF. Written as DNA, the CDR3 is TGTGCCAGCAGGACTAGCGGGAGTAATGAGCAGTTCTTC.

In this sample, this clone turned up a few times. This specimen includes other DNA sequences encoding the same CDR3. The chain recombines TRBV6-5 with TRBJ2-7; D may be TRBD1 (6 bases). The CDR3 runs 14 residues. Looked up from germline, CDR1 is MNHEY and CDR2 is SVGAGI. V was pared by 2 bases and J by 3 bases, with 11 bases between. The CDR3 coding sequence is TGTGCCAGCAGTTACGGGCAGGGGCGCTACGAGCAGTACTTC. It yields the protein CASSYGQGRYEQYF.

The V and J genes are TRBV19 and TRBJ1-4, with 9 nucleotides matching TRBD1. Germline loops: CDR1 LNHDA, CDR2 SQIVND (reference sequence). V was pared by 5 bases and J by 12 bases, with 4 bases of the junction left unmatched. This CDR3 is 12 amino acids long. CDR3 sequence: CASSPGQGQLFF. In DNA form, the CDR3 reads TGTGCCAGTAGTCCGGGACAGGGCCAACTGTTTTTT.

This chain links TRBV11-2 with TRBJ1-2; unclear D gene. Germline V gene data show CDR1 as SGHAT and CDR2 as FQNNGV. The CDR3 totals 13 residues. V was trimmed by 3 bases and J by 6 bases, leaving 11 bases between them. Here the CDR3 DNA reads TGTGCCAGCAGCTTCGGGAATTTGGATGGCTACACCTTC. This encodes CASSFGNLDGYTF. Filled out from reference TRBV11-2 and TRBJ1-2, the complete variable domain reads EAGVAQSPRYKIIEKRQSVAFWCNPISGHATLYWYQQILGQGPKLLIQFQNNGVVDDSQLPKDRFSAERLKGVDSTLKIQPAKLEDSAVYLCASSFGNLDGYTFGSGTRLTVV.